Detailed here is one T cell receptor beta chain. Its cognate antigen is unknown. The CDR3 runs 17 residues. Germline CDR1 SGHRS, CDR2 YFSETQ. The data belong to a study of T cells expressing NK-cell markers. Study-level background: One of the eight sequenced donors was seronegative, whereas the other seven were HCMV-seropositive.

The study, taken as a whole, reports: Several of the donors carried dominant NKG2C+ clonotypes that took up roughly 1.0-8% of their CD8+ T cells.

One entry per CDR3 protein, without DNA, is what TCRdb gives after re-calling the 5' RACE reads. The sample's table shows about 540,000 distinct CDR3 sequences. This chain connects TRBV5-1 to TRBJ2-1; TCRdb reports TRBD2, a call that lacks DNA to check it against. The sample taken for sequencing was blood T cells: a sorted CD56 or NKG2C T cell subset, CD4+ or CD8+ T cells, or bulk PBMC T cells (not recorded which). The sequence was obtained from a man younger than 35 in good health. This CDR3 reads CASSRDLLAGSYNEQFF.